This TCR beta chain was retrieved from a study of tumor and adjacent non-tumor tissue in lung cancer. The wider study: Each sample yielded roughly 4 million productive TCRbeta reads on average.

This sample's RNA came from whole unsorted tissue. To note about this clonotype: The target antigen is unknown.

TCRbeta libraries were built with three rounds of nested PCR, modified from ARM-PCR. From the multiplex PCR reads, TCRdb called clonotypes with MiXCR, one entry per CDR3 protein. The sample comprises over 110,000 distinct CDR3 sequences, about 71% of which are singletons, and roughly 18% rests with the top ten. Regarding the study as a whole: Compared with tumor, normal lung showed significantly lower TCR diversity. Patients with more diverse tumor TCRs had worse survival. Normal lung showed higher cumulative top 100 clone frequency than tumor.

This sequence was found in a man aged 60 to 69 with small cell lung cancer. Sequenced sample: lung tumor tissue.

CDR3 amino acids: CASSHFYTNTEAFF. The DNA of the CDR3 is TGCGCCAGCAGCCACTTTTACACGAACACTGAAGCTTTCTTT. The V call is TRBV4-1, the J call TRBJ1-1, with D unresolved. This CDR3 has 14 residues. Germline loops: CDR1 MGHRA, CDR2 YSYEKL. V was trimmed by 3 bases and J by 1 base, leaving 9 bases between them.